A single sample is the source of the 27 T cell receptor beta chains below, sequenced in a study of CD8 T cells in ankylosing spondylitis. Each CDR3 protein gets one entry after TCRdb re-called the 5' RACE reads with MiXCR. The sample gives roughly 140,000 distinct CDR3 sequences, around 43% of which show up once; roughly 15% is in the top ten. The sample taken for sequencing was synovial fluid, either unsorted or a sorted T cell fraction (not recorded which). These receptor sequences come from a male donor with ankylosing spondylitis.

The rearrangement joins TRBV27 to TRBJ2-6; D uncertain. The CDR3 loop spans 14 amino acids. Germline CDR1 is MNHEY and CDR2 is SMNVEV (reference sequence). Trimming left V 5 bases short and J 3 bases short, with 8 bases between. This CDR3 reads CASSRLFGANVLTF. The CDR3 region has the DNA TGTGCCAGCAGTAGATTGTTTGGGGCCAACGTCCTGACTTTC.

This chain connects TRBV28 to TRBJ2-1, with 9 positions matching TRBD2. There are 16 residues in the CDR3. The V segment lost 1 base and the J segment 4 bases; nucleotides outside the gene matches: 5. Per germline, CDR1 MDHEN and CDR2 SYDVKM. CDR3 sequence: CASSLLAGVWYNEQFF. CDR3 in DNA: TGTGCCAGCAGTTTATTAGCGGGAGTCTGGTACAATGAGCAGTTCTTC. Full variable domain (missing parts from reference TRBV28 and TRBJ2-1): DVKVTQSSRYLVKRTGEKVFLECVQDMDHENMFWYRQDPGLGLRLIYFSYDVKMKEKGDIPEGYSVSREKKERFSLILESASTNQTSMYLCASSLLAGVWYNEQFFGPGTRLTVL.

The chain carries TRBV4-1 and TRBJ2-5, with a possible D match to TRBD2 (6 bases). Germline CDR1 and CDR2: MGHRA and YSYEKL. The CDR3 sequence is 16 residues long. Trimming left V 4 bases short and J 0 bases short, with 15 bases between. The CDR3 nucleotides read TGCGCCAGCAGCCCCGGGAGAGGTGCGTACCAAGAGACCCAGTACTTC. Its protein product is CASSPGRGAYQETQYF.

The CDR3, as DNA: TGTGCCAGTAGTGCAATCCCCGCGAGGGACTCTCATAGTCCCCAGCATTTT. Protein sequence: CASSAIPARDSHSPQHF. The chain couples TRBV19 to TRBJ1-5; D is possibly TRBD1 (5 bases). This CDR3 has 17 residues. V was shortened by 5 bases and J by 10 bases, with 27 bases between the two germline ends. CDR1 is LNHDA, CDR2 SQIVND, per germline (reference sequence).

V gene TRBV20-1 combines with J gene TRBJ2-7; D is uncertain. CDR1 is DFQATT, CDR2 SNEGSKA, per germline (reference sequence). Trimming shortened V by 6 bases and J by 4 bases, and 16 bases separated the two germline ends. This CDR3 is 13 amino acids long. CDR3 residues: CSASRPILYEQYF. The CDR3 bases are TGCAGTGCCTCCCGACCGATTCTTTACGAGCAGTACTTC.

This clonotype appeared once. The chain joins TRBV28 to TRBJ1-3; D is unresolved. V dropped 5 bases and J dropped 0 bases, with 23 bases sitting between them. This CDR3 spans 19 amino acids. The germline CDR1 and CDR2 sequences are MDHEN and SYDVKM. This chain's CDR3 is CASSPRPGRMGSSGNTIYF. CDR3 nucleotides: TGTGCCAGCAGTCCGCGCCCGGGCAGGATGGGCAGCTCTGGAAACACCATATATTTT.

This clonotype was seen more than once but under ten times. J is TRBJ2-5 and V is TRBV9; maybe TRBD1 (6 bases). Trimming took off 7 bases at V and 3 bases at J, with 19 bases between the two ends. CDR1 is SGDLS and CDR2 is YYNGEE in the germline V gene. The CDR3 runs to 15 residues. CDR3 amino acids: CASSRGQGWEETQYF. The CDR3 nucleotides read TGTGCCAGCTCGAGGGGTCAGGGGTGGGAAGAGACCCAGTACTTC.

J is TRBJ2-1 and V is TRBV6-2 or TRBV6-3; D gene ambiguous. In germline, CDR1 is MNHEY, CDR2 SVGEGT. This CDR3 has 16 residues. Trimming cost V 2 bases and J 4 bases, with 15 bases left between them. CDR3 in amino acids: CASSYQGLVGYNEQFF. DNA for the CDR3: TGTGCCAGCAGTTACCAAGGGCTAGTCGGTTACAATGAGCAGTTCTTC.

This chain uses TRBV7-9 with TRBJ1-6, with TRBD1 as a possible D gene (6 bases). The CDR3 runs 14 residues. Per the germline V gene, CDR1 is SEHNR and CDR2 is FQNEAQ (reference sequence). V was clipped by 4 bases and J by 10 bases, with 14 bases between them. CDR3 sequence (DNA): TGTGCCAGCAGCTCCGGGGGCGGCGGGTCACCCCTCCACTTT. Translating it yields CASSSGGGGSPLHF.

The chain employs TRBV18 and TRBJ2-7; unclear D gene. This CDR3 contains 15 residues. Germline loops: CDR1 KGHSH, CDR2 LQKENI. V dropped 1 base and J dropped 3 bases, with 13 bases sitting between them. For the CDR3, the DNA is TGTGCCAGCTCACCACTGAGTGGCAATTACTACGAGCAGTACTTC. It codes for CASSPLSGNYYEQYF.

This chain links TRBV6-2 or TRBV6-3 with TRBJ1-5, with 9 bases identical to TRBD1. From germline, CDR1 is MNHEY and CDR2 SVGEGT. This CDR3 region has 16 residues. V was pared by 5 bases and J by 3 bases, with 8 bases of the junction left unmatched. CDR3 DNA sequence: TGTGCCAGCAGTGCCTCCGGGACAGGGTACAATCAGCCCCAGCATTTT. Encoded protein: CASSASGTGYNQPQHF.

V gene TRBV20-1 combines with J gene TRBJ2-7, with D perhaps TRBD2 (5 bases). V lost 5 bases and J 2 bases, leaving 16 bases between the germline ends. This CDR3 spans 14 amino acids. CDR1 and CDR2 from the germline V gene are DFQATT and SNEGSKA (reference sequence). The CDR3 here is CSARDSTGAYEQYF. CDR3 DNA sequence: TGCAGTGCTCGCGACTCAACCGGGGCCTACGAGCAGTACTTC.

This chain joins TRBV20-1 and TRBJ2-1; TRBD2 matches 14 bases. Germline V gene sequence: CDR1 DFQATT, CDR2 SNEGSKA (reference sequence). Trimming at V came to 6 bases and at J to 4 bases, leaving 8 bases not matched to a gene. CDR3 length: 16 amino acids. The CDR3 loop reads CSAPTSGRARYNEQFF. CDR3 nucleotide sequence: TGCAGTGCACCGACTAGCGGGAGGGCCAGGTACAATGAGCAGTTCTTC.

This clonotype was seen a handful of times. The DNA for the CDR3 is TGTGCCAGCAGTTACTTGGTCACTACGCAGTATTTT. Protein sequence: CASSYLVTTQYF. V is TRBV6-2 or TRBV6-3 and J is TRBJ2-3; D unresolved. The CDR3 totals 12 residues. The V end was cut by 1 base, the J end by 8 bases, with 7 bases between. Germline assignment: CDR1 MNHEY and CDR2 SVGEGT.

V usage is TRBV28 and J usage is TRBJ2-7, with TRBD2 identical over 10 bases. CDR1 is MDHEN and CDR2 is SYDVKM in the germline V gene. V lost 7 bases to trimming and J lost 4 bases; unmatched junction nucleotides: 10. There are 15 residues in the CDR3. In nucleotides, the CDR3 is TGTGCCAGCACTCGGCGACTAGCGGGCCTATACGAGCAGTACTTC. Translation gives CASTRRLAGLYEQYF.

The rearrangement joins TRBV5-1 to TRBJ2-1; 11 bases are a match to TRBD2. The V segment lost 4 bases and the J segment 2 bases; nucleotides outside the gene matches: 2. The CDR3 spans 15 residues. The V gene's germline CDR1 is SGHRS and CDR2 YFSETQ. CDR3 protein: CASSGSGRAYNEQFF. CDR3 DNA: TGCGCCAGCAGCGGTAGCGGGAGGGCCTACAATGAGCAGTTCTTC.

The V call is TRBV7-9, the J call TRBJ1-4; no reliable D call. Germline CDR1 and CDR2: SEHNR and FQNEAQ (reference sequence). The ends were cut back, 1 base at V and 2 bases at J, with 14 bases in the middle. The CDR3 has 17 residues. The CDR3 region has the DNA TGTGCCAGCAGCTTAGATGGGAACGCCGGGACTAATGAAAAACTGTTTTTT. Its translation: CASSLDGNAGTNEKLFF.

The chain carries TRBV2 and TRBJ2-7, with TRBD1 matching 12 bases. The V segment lost 4 bases and the J segment 6 bases; nucleotides outside the gene matches: 7. CDR1 is SNHLY and CDR2 is FYNNEI in the germline V gene. CDR3 length: 15 residues. The CDR3 protein is CASSVSRDRGPEQYF. The CDR3 coding sequence is TGTGCCAGCAGTGTTTCCCGGGACAGGGGGCCCGAGCAGTACTTC.

The V and J genes are TRBV6-2 or TRBV6-3 and TRBJ2-2, with a weak D call TRBD2 (6 bases). Germline V gene data show CDR1 as MNHEY and CDR2 as SVGEGT. CDR3 length: 17 residues. Trimming removed 2 bases from V and 3 bases from J, with 16 bases in between. CDR3 sequence reads: CASSYVTGVVYTGELFF. The CDR3, as DNA: TGTGCCAGCAGTTACGTCACGGGAGTCGTGTACACCGGGGAGCTGTTTTTT.

The chain joins TRBV4-2 to TRBJ1-1; the D is unclear. Germline loops: CDR1 LGHNA, CDR2 YNFKEQ. The CDR3 spans 16 residues. The V and J ends lost 0 bases and 0 bases respectively, with 11 bases between them. This CDR3 reads CASSQDGYSLNTEAFF. Written as DNA, the CDR3 is TGTGCCAGCAGCCAAGATGGGTACAGCTTGAACACTGAAGCTTTCTTT.

CDR3 sequence: CASSLGAGGSGDIQYF. DNA for the CDR3: TGTGCCAGCAGCTTAGGGGCGGGGGGCAGCGGGGACATTCAGTACTTC. The gene calls are TRBV7-8 and TRBJ2-4; 8 positions match TRBD2. This CDR3 has 16 residues. After removal of 1 base from V and 8 bases from J, the junction contained 10 bases not matched to a gene. Germline-derived CDR1 and CDR2 are SGHVS and FQNEAQ. The full variable domain, its missing parts supplied by reference TRBV7-8 and TRBJ2-4, is GAGVSQSPRYKVAKRGQDVALRCDPISGHVSLFWYQQALGQGPEFLTYFQNEAQLDKSGLPSDRFFAERPEGSVSTLKIQRTQQEDSAVYLCASSLGAGGSGDIQYFGAGTRLSVL.

This clonotype was observed many times. The rearrangement uses TRBV7-9 and TRBJ1-1, with D hard to call. V was trimmed by 4 bases and J by 1 base, leaving 13 bases between them. This CDR3 is 15 amino acids long. Looked up from germline, CDR1 is SEHNR and CDR2 is FQNEAQ (reference sequence). The CDR3 bases are TGTGCCAGCAGCTCAACCCCCCCACAGAACACTGAAGCTTTCTTT. Translating gives CASSSTPPQNTEAFF.

The J gene is TRBJ2-2, the V gene TRBV28, with 7 bases matching TRBD1. The CDR3 contains 14 residues. CDR1 and CDR2 (germline): MDHEN, SYDVKM. The V segment lost 3 bases and the J segment 6 bases; nucleotides outside the gene matches: 4. The CDR3 is CASSLEGGPGELFF. The DNA of the CDR3 is TGTGCCAGCAGTTTGGAAGGGGGCCCCGGGGAGCTGTTTTTT.

The chain recombines TRBV10-3 with TRBJ2-7; 9 bases agree with TRBD2. The V and J ends lost 6 bases and 3 bases, in that order; junction bases with no gene match: 6. CDR3 length equals 14 residues. Germline V lookup: CDR1 ENHRY, CDR2 SYGVKD. CDR3 protein: CAISRWRGGYEQYF. The CDR3 nucleotides are TGTGCCATCAGCCGATGGCGGGGGGGCTACGAGCAGTACTTC.

This clonotype has ten or more counts. V is TRBV28 and J is TRBJ2-6, with 7 bases identical to TRBD1. The length of the CDR3 is 16 residues. Germline loops: CDR1 MDHEN, CDR2 SYDVKM. V shed 6 bases and J 0 bases; nucleotides not matched to a gene: 5. CDR3 region: CASSSGTVSGANVLTF. CDR3 in DNA: TGTGCCAGCAGCAGTGGGACAGTCTCTGGGGCCAACGTCCTGACTTTC.

The chain joins TRBV20-1 to TRBJ2-2; D unclear. The V end lost 2 bases, the J end lost 0 bases, and 4 bases lay between the germline ends. CDR1 is DFQATT and CDR2 is SNEGSKA in the germline V gene (reference sequence). The CDR3 is made up of 13 amino acids. The CDR3 DNA sequence: TGCAGTGCTAGAATTCCGAACACCGGGGAGCTGTTTTTT. The encoded protein is CSARIPNTGELFF.

This clonotype was counted many times. The genes are TRBV7-9 and TRBJ2-3; D is uncertain. Looked up from germline, CDR1 is SEHNR and CDR2 is FQNEAQ (reference sequence). The CDR3 is made up of 15 amino acids. V lost 6 bases to trimming and J lost 3 bases, with 16 bases between them. CDR3 DNA: TGTGCCAGCAGTGTGCTAGACCCCAGGACAGATACGCAGTATTTT. This sequence encodes CASSVLDPRTDTQYF.